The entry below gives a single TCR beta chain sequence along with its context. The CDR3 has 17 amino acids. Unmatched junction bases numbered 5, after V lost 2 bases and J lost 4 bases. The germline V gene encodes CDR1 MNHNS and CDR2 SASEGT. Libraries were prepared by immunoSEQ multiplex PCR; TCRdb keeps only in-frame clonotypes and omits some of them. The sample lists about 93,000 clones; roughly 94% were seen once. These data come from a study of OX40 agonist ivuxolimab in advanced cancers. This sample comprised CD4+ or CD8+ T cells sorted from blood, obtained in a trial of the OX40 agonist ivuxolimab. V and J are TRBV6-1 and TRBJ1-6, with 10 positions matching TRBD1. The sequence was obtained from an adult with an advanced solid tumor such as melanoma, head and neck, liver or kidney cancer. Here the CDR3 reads CASSETGTGVYNSPLHF. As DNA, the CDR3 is TGTGCCAGCAGTGAAACCGGGACAGGGGTGTATAATTCACCCCTCCACTTT.